The next 22 T cell receptor beta chains were all read from a single sample in a study of CD8 T cells in ankylosing spondylitis. General study findings and limits: Within ankylosing spondylitis blood, a TCR beta motif made up of fewer than ten highly homologous variants appeared to be characteristic.

Their cognate antigens are unknown. TCRdb fed the 5' RACE reads into MiXCR, producing one record per CDR3 protein. The sample has roughly 370,000 distinct CDR3 sequences; 20% to 25% are singletons. Sequenced input: blood, either unsorted or a sorted T cell fraction (not recorded which). The receptors derive from a male donor with ankylosing spondylitis.

This clonotype was observed a few times. This rearrangement joins TRBV6-5 to TRBJ2-7, with 7 bases that match TRBD2. The V gene end was trimmed by 4 bases and the J gene end by 3 bases; junction bases not matched to a gene: 9. This CDR3 region has 15 residues. Germline V lookup: CDR1 MNHEY, CDR2 SVGAGI. The CDR3 sequence is CASSFPGEGLYEQYF. The CDR3 nucleotides read TGTGCCAGCAGTTTCCCCGGGGAGGGTCTCTACGAGCAGTACTTC.

This clonotype was counted at least ten times. This chain connects TRBV3-1 to TRBJ2-1, with D perhaps TRBD1 (6 bases). CDR1 is LGHDT, CDR2 YNNKEL, per germline (reference sequence). The CDR3 sequence is 15 residues long. V lost 1 base and J lost 5, with 12 bases in between. The CDR3: CASSQGPQGHNEQFF. CDR3 bases: TGTGCCAGCAGCCAAGGGCCCCAGGGGCACAATGAGCAGTTCTTC.

The genes are TRBV6-1 and TRBJ2-2; no clear D. V lost 6 bases and J lost 2, with 10 bases in between. Germline CDR1 is MNHNS and CDR2 is SASEGT. This CDR3 has 14 amino acids. The CDR3 bases are TGTGCCAGCAGAAACCACCTTAACACCGGGGAGCTGTTTTTT. It yields the protein CASRNHLNTGELFF.

This clonotype was seen a handful of times. This chain uses TRBV3-1 with TRBJ1-6; D may be TRBD1 (5 bases). Germline CDR1 reads LGHDT; CDR2 reads YNNKEL (reference sequence). This CDR3 comprises 14 residues. V gave up 4 bases and J gave up 8 bases, with 12 bases separating them. The CDR3: CASSRDLNDSPLHF. The CDR3 region has the DNA TGTGCCAGCAGCCGGGACTTGAACGATTCACCCCTCCACTTT. The entire variable domain, with the rest obtained from reference TRBV3-1 and TRBJ1-6, is as follows: DTAVSQTPKYLVTQMGNDKSIKCEQNLGHDTMYWYKQDSKKFLKIMFSYNNKELIINETVPNRFSPKSPDKAHLNLHINSLELGDSAVYFCASSRDLNDSPLHFGNGTRLTVT.

The chain has TRBV11-2 and TRBJ1-5; D gene unclear. In germline, CDR1 is SGHAT, CDR2 FQNNGV. The CDR3 length is 14 residues. Between the trimmed V and J ends, which lost 1 base and 7 bases, there was a span of 11 bases. DNA of the CDR3: TGTGCCAGCAGCTTAGCGGCGGGGAAACAGCCCCAGCATTTT. It translates to CASSLAAGKQPQHF.

CDR3 region: CASSSRQGTRETQYF. CDR3 nucleotide sequence: TGTGCCAGCAGTTCCCGACAGGGGACGCGAGAGACCCAGTACTTC. V is TRBV28 and J is TRBJ2-5; 8 bases map to TRBD1. V gave up 4 bases and J gave up 4 bases; unmatched junction bases: 8. This CDR3 is built from 15 residues. The germline gives CDR1 MDHEN, CDR2 SYDVKM.

There are a few counts of this clonotype. The chain employs TRBV29-1 and TRBJ2-3; D possibly corresponds to TRBD2 (6 bases). CDR1 is SQVTM, CDR2 ANQGSEA, per germline. The CDR3 runs 14 residues. Deletions cut 6 bases from V and 1 base from J, with 14 bases between. The DNA for the CDR3 is TGCAGCGTCCCGAGGGGACTGCGCACAGATACGCAGTATTTT. Translated, it gives CSVPRGLRTDTQYF.

This clonotype was counted a few times. This rearrangement joins TRBV28 to TRBJ2-7, with 10 bases lining up with TRBD2. Germline V CDR1 and CDR2: MDHEN, SYDVKM. The CDR3 totals 15 residues. V was clipped by 6 bases and J by 6 bases; unmatched bases: 11. DNA for the CDR3: TGTGCCAGCAGGGAGGCTAGCGGGAGTTCGAGCGAGCAGTACTTC. Its translation: CASREASGSSSEQYF.

This chain links TRBV7-2 with TRBJ2-7; the D gene is possibly TRBD2 (6 bases). This CDR3 has 15 residues. Trimming pared 0 bases from V and 0 bases from J, leaving 9 bases between. The germline V gene encodes CDR1 SGHTA and CDR2 FQGNSA. CDR3 sequence: CASSLAVLASYEQYF. CDR3 in DNA: TGTGCCAGCAGCTTAGCTGTACTAGCCTCCTACGAGCAGTACTTC.

This clonotype came up once. This chain's CDR3 is CASTRTGYGYTF. For the CDR3, the DNA is TGTGCCAGCACCCGGACAGGCTATGGCTACACCTTC. The rearrangement uses TRBV28 and TRBJ1-2, with 7 positions matching TRBD1. With V trimmed by 7 bases and J by 4 bases, 3 bases remained unmatched. The CDR3 is 12 amino acids. The V gene's germline CDR1 is MDHEN and CDR2 SYDVKM.

CDR3 coding DNA: TGTGCCAGCAGCTATAGCGGGAGTCAGTACAGAGAGACCCAGTACTTC. Its protein is CASSYSGSQYRETQYF. The rearrangement joins TRBV7-2 to TRBJ2-5; 9 bases fit TRBD2. The junction had 10 bases not matched to a gene; V was cut back by 4 bases and J by 4 bases. There are 16 residues in the CDR3. Germline CDR1 and CDR2: SGHTA and FQGNSA.

In nucleotides, the CDR3 is TGTGCCAGCAGCGTAGATCTGCGGGACTACACCGGGGAGCTGTTTTTT. Its protein product is CASSVDLRDYTGELFF. This chain links TRBV9 with TRBJ2-2; perhaps TRBD2 as D (6 bases). This CDR3 is 16 amino acids long. Trimming shortened V by 0 bases and J by 3 bases, and 12 bases separated the two germline ends. From germline, CDR1 is SGDLS and CDR2 YYNGEE. Using reference TRBV9 and TRBJ2-2 for the parts outside the CDR3, the full variable domain is DSGVTQTPKHLITATGQRVTLRCSPRSGDLSVYWYQQSLDQGLQFLIQYYNGEERAKGNILERFSAQQFPDLHSELNLSSLELGDSALYFCASSVDLRDYTGELFFGEGSRLTVL.

This clonotype was seen a few times. The chain combines TRBV6-5 with TRBJ1-4; possibly TRBD1 for D (5 bases). The germline gives CDR1 MNHEY, CDR2 SVGAGI. With 6 bases removed from V and 5 bases from J, the gap between germline ends came to 7 bases. The CDR3 runs to 12 residues. CDR3 sequence reads: CASSRQNEKLFF. The CDR3 nucleotides are TGTGCCAGCAGCCGACAGAATGAAAAACTGTTTTTT.

There are a few counts of this clonotype. CDR3 nucleotide sequence: TGTGCCAGCAGCCAAGCCTTAGAGGGGTACGAGACCCAGTACTTC. It codes for CASSQALEGYETQYF. The J gene is TRBJ2-5, the V gene TRBV14; D is possibly TRBD1 or TRBD2 (5 bases each). Trimming removed 1 base from V and 5 bases from J, with 14 bases in between. The CDR3 is made up of 15 amino acids. The V gene's germline CDR1 is SGHDN and CDR2 FVKESK. Looking up the rest from reference TRBV14 and TRBJ2-5 gives the full variable domain: EAGVTQFPSHSVIEKGQTVTLRCDPISGHDNLYWYRRVMGKEIKFLLHFVKESKQDESGMPNNRFLAERTGGTYSTLKVQPAELEDSGVYFCASSQALEGYETQYFGPGTRLLVL.

The J gene is TRBJ2-1, the V gene TRBV25-1, with a tentative D call TRBD2 (5 bases). The CDR3 extends over 15 amino acids. Germline loops: CDR1 MGHDK, CDR2 SYGVNS. V dropped 2 bases and J dropped 7 bases, with 15 bases sitting between them. CDR3 DNA sequence: TGTGCCAGCAGTGAAGGACGGGGTGTAGAGAATGAGCAGTTCTTC. Translation gives CASSEGRGVENEQFF.

The genes are TRBV27 and TRBJ2-7; 14 bases line up with TRBD2. After removal of 5 bases from V and 0 bases from J, the junction contained 12 bases not matched to a gene. CDR1 MNHEY and CDR2 SMNVEV come from the germline V gene (reference sequence). The CDR3 loop spans 19 amino acids. CDR3 region: CASSKTGTSGRGSSYEQYF. CDR3 DNA sequence: TGTGCCAGCAGTAAAACCGGGACTAGCGGGAGAGGGAGCTCCTACGAGCAGTACTTC.

V gene TRBV7-2 combines with J gene TRBJ2-7; D might be TRBD1 (6 bases). The CDR3 has 15 amino acids. With 3 bases removed from V and 3 bases from J, the gap between germline ends came to 15 bases. Germline-derived CDR1 and CDR2 are SGHTA and FQGNSA. The DNA of the CDR3 is TGTGCCAGCAGCTTGCAGGGGTTACTTTACTACGAGCAGTACTTC. Amino acid sequence: CASSLQGLLYYEQYF.

The rearrangement joins TRBV24-1 to TRBJ2-6; D is perhaps TRBD1 or TRBD2 (6 bases each). V lost 2 bases, J lost 4 bases, and 11 bases lay in between. This CDR3 has 16 residues. Germline assignment: CDR1 KGHDR and CDR2 SFDVKD. The CDR3 spells CATSDSWGAGANVLTF. CDR3 coding DNA: TGTGCCACCAGTGATTCTTGGGGGGCCGGGGCCAACGTCCTGACTTTC.

Written as DNA, the CDR3 is TGTGCCAGCCATCTCTTCGGTGAGCAGTTCTTC. Its translation: CASHLFGEQFF. V is TRBV7-9 and J is TRBJ2-1; no firm D call. Trimming cost V 8 bases and J 9 bases, with 11 bases left between them. Germline loops: CDR1 SEHNR, CDR2 FQNEAQ (reference sequence). The CDR3 has 11 residues. Supplemented by reference TRBV7-9 and TRBJ2-1, the full variable domain reads DTGVSQNPRHKITKRGQNVTFRCDPISEHNRLYWYRQTLGQGPEFLTYFQNEAQLEKSRLLSDRFSAERPKGSFSTLEIQRTEQGDSAMYLCASHLFGEQFFGPGTRLTVL.

This chain links TRBV27 with TRBJ2-7; D may match TRBD1 or TRBD2 (5 bases each). This CDR3 comprises 13 residues. Germline assignment: CDR1 MNHEY and CDR2 SMNVEV (reference sequence). The ends were cut back, 6 bases at V and 7 bases at J, with 16 bases in the middle. The CDR3 DNA reads TGTGCCAGCAGCCGTAAGGGGAGCCGAGAGCAGTACTTC. It is translated as CASSRKGSREQYF.

This clonotype occurred a few times. The chain is built from TRBV7-6 and TRBJ2-1; D not certain. V lost 7 bases and J lost 12, with 13 bases in between. This CDR3 contains 11 residues. CDR1 and CDR2 from the germline V gene are SGHVS and FNYEAQ. The chain's CDR3 is CASTQGEWQFF. CDR3 nucleotides: TGTGCCAGCACCCAAGGAGAATGGCAGTTCTTC.

The chain links TRBV24-1 to TRBJ2-3; 7 bases match TRBD1. The germline V gene has CDR1 KGHDR and CDR2 SFDVKD. The CDR3 has 15 amino acids. The V segment lost 7 bases and the J segment 2 bases; nucleotides outside the gene matches: 8. CDR3 bases: TGTGCCACCAGCAGACGGGACAGAACCACAGATACGCAGTATTTT. Amino acids: CATSRRDRTTDTQYF.